The T cell receptor (beta chain) under discussion was sequenced for a study of T cells in Graves' hyperthyroidism and ophthalmopathy. Researchers took RNA transcripts and amplified the TCR beta CDR3 regions from them. RT-PCR in the first round (using the HTBI primer set) targeted the TCR CDR3. TCRdb used MiXCR to reprocess the multiplex PCR reads, holding one entry per CDR3 protein. The sample shows 500,000 or so distinct CDR3 sequences, 15% to 20% of them seen only once. Ten or more counts support this clonotype. Its antigen is undetermined. Notes on the study in general: Within blood appeared most thyroid clonotypes that had expanded above 0.001. A 13 V-J signature model discriminated ophthalmopathy versus stable hyperthyroidism. For ophthalmopathy, model prediction preceded onset by a median around 7 months.

The source of the PBMCs was over 8.5 ml of fresh peripheral blood. Specimen: blood. The clonotype comes from a woman aged 18-29 years with Graves' ophthalmopathy.

CDR3 loop: CASSSPTSGQVADTQYF. In DNA form, the CDR3 reads TGTGCCAGCAGTTCCCCGACTAGCGGACAGGTGGCAGATACGCAGTATTTT. The rearrangement joins TRBV28 to TRBJ2-3, with TRBD2 matching 9 bases. The CDR3 loop spans 17 amino acids. The trim removed 4 bases at V and 4 bases at J, leaving 12 bases unmatched. Germline CDR1 MDHEN, CDR2 SYDVKM.